This TCR beta chain was recovered during a study of blood T cell repertoires in COVID-19 (dated by TCRdb to 2018 to 2021). About the investigation overall: Recovered participants in ImmuneRACE Cohort 3 were defined as having two consecutive negative NP/OP PCR tests, clearance from a healthcare professional, or resolution of symptoms. The prospective study material was composed of cDNA or gDNA derived from T cells, B-cell-depleted T cells, or PBMCs. The samples were drawn from two sources: the first 160 participants of the ongoing ImmuneRACE study, and approximately 1,300 subjects contributed by 6 global collaborators. The repertoires were made available in a free public database intended to serve as a resource for research on the immune response to SARS-CoV-2. Subjects who had been exposed to COVID-19, were actively infected with it, or had recovered from it provided the deeply sampled blood TCRbeta repertoires that made up the dataset. HLA class I and class II types, where available, came from metadata supplied by the sample provider rather than from assay-based typing. Collaborator samples came from the United States, Italy and Spain and covered acute and convalescent phases of COVID-19. Nearly every sample came with metadata listing a de-identified subject ID, COVID-19 status, age in years and sex.

The V end loses 5 bases and the J end loses 6 bases, and a stretch of 22 bases separates them. The CDR3 runs 16 residues from the cysteine to the phenylalanine. The DNA shown is the 48-base CDR3, in frame from base 1. From a lookup of the germline V gene, CDR1 and CDR2 are MDHEN and SYDVKM. Worth noting for this clone: This clone's antigen is unknown. No much larger clone exists at a distance of one base, and base qualities are not known.

TCRbeta CDR3 regions were amplified from genomic DNA using the immunoSEQ Assay, a bias-controlled multiplex PCR. The study's processing was this. Nucleated cell counts per sample were estimated from amplification of reference gene primers within the assay. To quantify the absolute abundance of each unique TCRbeta CDR3 rearrangement, sequence reads were collapsed and filtered. For each sample, productive Simpson clonality was calculated as the square root of Simpson's diversity index across productive rearrangements. TCRdb took over this immuneACCESS table, retaining in-frame rearrangements with V and J assigned. Such tables are incomplete; in checked studies, under half of the missing clones stem from an unresolved V gene, and the remainder is unexplained. V, J and clone size are those of that table, while D and trimming were read from the DNA. Present in this sample are hundreds of thousands of clones, around 90% of which were seen just once. Approximately 2% of the sample is taken by the ten largest.

Participants in the prospective study were enrolled through a virtual design, were aged about 18 to 89 years, and lived in some 24 United States geographic areas. In the prospective study, cohorts were assigned on the basis of participant-reported clinical history obtained from a screening survey and a study questionnaire. Each participant in the prospective study had whole blood, serum and a nasopharyngeal or oropharyngeal swab collected by mobile phlebotomists. Prospective study participants could optionally give additional blood draws and questionnaires over a roughly two-month period. Before DNA extraction, prospective study blood samples were shipped either frozen or at room temperature. What the work shows at the level of the full study, not this receptor alone: Clinical and demographic metadata were provided uncurated, with the amount varying by source and participant.

The chain uses TRBV28 and TRBJ2-5, and TRBD2 may be the D gene, going by 6 matching bases. This receptor was identified in a woman aged 55-69 years in a cohort exposed to, infected with or recovered from COVID-19 (not recorded which). Sequencing was done on a sample of PBMCs or T cells enriched from blood (not recorded which). The CDR3 reads as follows: CASSRGDSLVLKTQYF. The DNA sequence is given as TGTGCCAGCAGTCGCGGGGACTCACTAGTTCTGAAGACCCAGTACTTC.